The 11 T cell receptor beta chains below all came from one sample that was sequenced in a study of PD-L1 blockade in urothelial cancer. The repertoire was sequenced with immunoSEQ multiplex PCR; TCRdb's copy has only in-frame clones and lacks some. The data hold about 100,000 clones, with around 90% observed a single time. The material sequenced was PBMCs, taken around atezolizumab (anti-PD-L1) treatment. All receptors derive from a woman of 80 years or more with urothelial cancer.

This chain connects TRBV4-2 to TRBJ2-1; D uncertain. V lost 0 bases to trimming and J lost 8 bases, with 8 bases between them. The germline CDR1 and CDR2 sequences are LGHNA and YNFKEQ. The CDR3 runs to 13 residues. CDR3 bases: TGTGCCAGCAGCCAAGATTGGAGTGATGAGCAGTTCTTC. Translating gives CASSQDWSDEQFF.

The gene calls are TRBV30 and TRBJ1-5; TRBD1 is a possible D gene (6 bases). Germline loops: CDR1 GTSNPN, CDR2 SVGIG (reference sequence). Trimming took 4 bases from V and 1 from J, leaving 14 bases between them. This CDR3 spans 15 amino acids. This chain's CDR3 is CAWTQGSISNQPQHF. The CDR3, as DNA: TGTGCCTGGACACAGGGTAGTATAAGCAATCAGCCCCAGCATTTT.

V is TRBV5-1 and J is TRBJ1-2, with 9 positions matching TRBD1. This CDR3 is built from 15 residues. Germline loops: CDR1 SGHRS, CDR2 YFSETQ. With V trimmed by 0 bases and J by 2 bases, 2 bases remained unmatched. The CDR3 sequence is CASSLEQGANYGYTF. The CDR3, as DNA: TGCGCCAGCAGCTTGGAACAGGGGGCGAACTATGGCTACACCTTC. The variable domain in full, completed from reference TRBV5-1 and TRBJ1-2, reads KAGVTQTPRYLIKTRGQQVTLSCSPISGHRSVSWYQQTPGQGLQFLFEYFSETQRNKGNFPGRFSGRQFSNSRSEMNVSTLELGDSALYLCASSLEQGANYGYTFGSGTRLTVV.

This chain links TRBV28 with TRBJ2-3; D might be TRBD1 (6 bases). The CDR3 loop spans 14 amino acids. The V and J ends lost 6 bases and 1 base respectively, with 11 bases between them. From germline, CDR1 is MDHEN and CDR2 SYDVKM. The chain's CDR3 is CASSPGTRTDTQYF. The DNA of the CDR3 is TGTGCCAGCAGCCCCGGGACACGCACAGATACGCAGTATTTT.

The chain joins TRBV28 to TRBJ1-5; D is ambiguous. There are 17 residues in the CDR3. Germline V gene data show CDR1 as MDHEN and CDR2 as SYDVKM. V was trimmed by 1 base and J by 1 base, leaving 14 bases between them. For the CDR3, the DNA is TGTGCCAGCAGTTTATCTATCATCCGACACAGCAATCAGCCCCAGCATTTT. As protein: CASSLSIIRHSNQPQHF. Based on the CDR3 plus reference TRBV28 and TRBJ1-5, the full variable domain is DVKVTQSSRYLVKRTGEKVFLECVQDMDHENMFWYRQDPGLGLRLIYFSYDVKMKEKGDIPEGYSVSREKKERFSLILESASTNQTSMYLCASSLSIIRHSNQPQHFGDGTRLSIL.

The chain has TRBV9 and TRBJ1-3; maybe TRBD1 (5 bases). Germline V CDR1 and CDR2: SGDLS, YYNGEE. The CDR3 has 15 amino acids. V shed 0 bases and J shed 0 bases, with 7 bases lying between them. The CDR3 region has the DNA TGTGCCAGCAGCGTAGGGGGCAACTCTGGAAACACCATATATTTT. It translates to CASSVGGNSGNTIYF.

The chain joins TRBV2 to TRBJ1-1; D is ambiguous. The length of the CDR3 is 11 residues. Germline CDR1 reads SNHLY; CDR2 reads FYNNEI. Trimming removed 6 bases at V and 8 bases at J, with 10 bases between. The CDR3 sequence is CASSLAWEAFF. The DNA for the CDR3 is TGTGCCAGCAGCCTCGCGTGGGAAGCTTTCTTT.

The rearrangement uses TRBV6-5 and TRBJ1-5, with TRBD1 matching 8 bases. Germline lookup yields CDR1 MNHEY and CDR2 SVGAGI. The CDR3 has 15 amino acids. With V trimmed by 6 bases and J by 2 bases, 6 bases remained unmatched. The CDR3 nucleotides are TGTGCCAGCAGCCTAGACAGGGGAGGCAATCAGCCCCAGCATTTT. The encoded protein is CASSLDRGGNQPQHF.

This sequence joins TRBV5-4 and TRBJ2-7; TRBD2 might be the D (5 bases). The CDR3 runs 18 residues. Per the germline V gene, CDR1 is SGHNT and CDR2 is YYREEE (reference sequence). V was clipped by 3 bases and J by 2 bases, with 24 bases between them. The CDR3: CASSWALPSSAGPYEQYF. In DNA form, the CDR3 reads TGTGCCAGCAGCTGGGCTCTCCCGTCGTCGGCGGGCCCCTACGAGCAGTACTTC.

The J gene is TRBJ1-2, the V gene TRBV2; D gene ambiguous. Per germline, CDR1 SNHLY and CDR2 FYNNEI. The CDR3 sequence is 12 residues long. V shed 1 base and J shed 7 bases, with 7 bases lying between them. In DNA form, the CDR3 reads TGTGCCAGCAGTGAAGGGCCCCGTGGCTACACCTTC. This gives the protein CASSEGPRGYTF.

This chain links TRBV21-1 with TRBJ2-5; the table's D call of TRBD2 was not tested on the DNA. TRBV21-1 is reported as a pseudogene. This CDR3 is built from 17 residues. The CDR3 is CASSSLPMTSGKETQYF. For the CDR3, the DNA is TGTGCCAGCAGCAGCCTACCGATGACTAGCGGGAAAGAGACCCAGTACTTC.